The 20 T cell receptor beta chains presented below share a single source sample, sequenced in a study of CD8 T cells in ankylosing spondylitis. MiXCR, applied by TCRdb to the 5' RACE reads, yields one record per CDR3 protein. The sample has approximately 200,000 distinct CDR3 sequences; roughly 12% are singletons. The material sequenced was blood, either unsorted or a sorted T cell fraction (not recorded which). The receptors were sampled from a male donor with ankylosing spondylitis or in good health (not recorded which).

This clonotype was recorded a few times. V and J are TRBV7-9 and TRBJ2-7, with no clear D. The CDR3 spans 15 residues. Germline CDR1 SEHNR, CDR2 FQNEAQ (reference sequence). Trimming stripped 1 base from V and 5 bases from J, with 15 bases between. This chain's CDR3 is CASSLVGGSIDEQYF. The CDR3 DNA reads as TGTGCCAGCAGCTTAGTCGGTGGGTCGATCGACGAGCAGTACTTC.

The chain uses TRBV9 and TRBJ2-3; 7 nucleotides agree with TRBD1. CDR1 and CDR2 (germline): SGDLS, YYNGEE. CDR3 length: 16 amino acids. The V segment lost 0 bases and the J segment 2 bases; nucleotides outside the gene matches: 6. Here the CDR3 DNA reads TGTGCCAGCAGCGTAGACGAACAGGGGTCCACAGATACGCAGTATTTT. Its protein is CASSVDEQGSTDTQYF.

This rearrangement joins TRBV28 to TRBJ2-7, with TRBD2 identical over 7 bases. The CDR3 loop spans 14 amino acids. With V trimmed by 6 bases and J by 2 bases, 7 bases remained unmatched. The germline gives CDR1 MDHEN, CDR2 SYDVKM. The CDR3 DNA follows: TGTGCCAGCAGCTTAGGCGGGAGAGCCTACGAGCAGTACTTC. Residues: CASSLGGRAYEQYF.

The sample holds a few counts of this clonotype. The chain recombines TRBV7-9 with TRBJ2-7; possibly TRBD2 for D (5 bases). Germline-derived CDR1 and CDR2 are SEHNR and FQNEAQ (reference sequence). V was shortened by 0 bases and J by 11 bases, with 11 bases between the two germline ends. The CDR3 has 12 amino acids. CDR3 DNA sequence: TGTGCCAGCAGCTTAGCAGGAGCCGGGGAGTACTTC. Translation: CASSLAGAGEYF.

Only a few counts were recorded for this clonotype. The CDR3 DNA sequence: TGCGCCAGCAGTGGAGGCGGGCTCTTGGTGGCTTTCTTT. Its translation is CASSGGGLLVAFF. V usage is TRBV10-2 and J usage is TRBJ1-1, with D hard to call. The CDR3 length is 13 residues. Trimming took 4 bases from V and 11 from J, leaving 17 bases between them. Per germline, CDR1 WSHSY and CDR2 SAAADI.

V gene TRBV11-2 combines with J gene TRBJ2-1; D not certain. Germline CDR1 reads SGHAT; CDR2 reads FQNNGV. The CDR3 covers 11 residues. V shed 5 bases and J shed 10 bases, with 9 bases lying between them. In DNA, the CDR3 is TGTGCCAGCAGCGGTTGGGAAGAGCAGTTCTTC. Translation: CASSGWEEQFF.

There are a few counts of this clonotype. V is TRBV5-1 and J is TRBJ2-3; maybe TRBD2 (5 bases). CDR1 and CDR2 from the germline V gene are SGHRS and YFSETQ. V was clipped by 4 bases and J by 4 bases, with 16 bases between them. The CDR3 is 15 amino acids. The CDR3: CASSHGPGMADTQYF. CDR3 nucleotide sequence: TGCGCCAGCAGCCACGGGCCGGGGATGGCAGATACGCAGTATTTT.

This clonotype has a handful of counts. This sequence joins TRBV5-6 and TRBJ2-7; perhaps TRBD2 as D (6 bases). Germline CDR1 is SGHDT and CDR2 is YYEEEE. V was trimmed by 5 bases and J by 0 bases, leaving 12 bases between them. This CDR3 comprises 14 residues. CDR3 sequence (DNA): TGTGCCAGCAGAAACGGGGACTTCTCCTACGAGCAGTACTTC. It translates to CASRNGDFSYEQYF.

This clonotype has a handful of counts. The rearrangement links TRBV15 to TRBJ2-3, with 7 bases aligning to TRBD2. The CDR3 sequence is 13 residues long. The germline CDR1 and CDR2 sequences are LNHNV and YYDKDF (reference sequence). V trimming: 5 bases; J trimming: 10 bases; junction bases outside the gene matches: 9. The CDR3 bases are TGTGCCACCAGCGGTCAAGGGAGGGGCGCGCAGTATTTT. This encodes CATSGQGRGAQYF. The full variable domain, in which reference TRBV15 and TRBJ2-3 provide the parts outside the CDR3, is DAMVIQNPRYQVTQFGKPVTLSCSQTLNHNVMYWYQQKSSQAPKLLFHYYDKDFNNEADTPDNFQSRRPNTSFCFLDIRSPGLGDTAMYLCATSGQGRGAQYFGPGTRLTVL.

This clonotype came up a few times. The chain combines TRBV5-1 with TRBJ2-3; 8 bases fit TRBD1. V dropped 4 bases and J dropped 6; count of bases not matched to a gene: 19. Looked up from germline, CDR1 is SGHRS and CDR2 is YFSETQ. This CDR3 contains 18 residues. The CDR3 DNA follows: TGCGCCAGCAGCCGTAACCCTCAGGGGGCGGCTAGTTTTGATACGCAGTATTTT. The encoded protein is CASSRNPQGAASFDTQYF.

The CDR3 nucleotides are TGCAGTGCTAGAGATGGTCGGGGATCTGTAAGTCCCTACGAGCAGTACTTC. It encodes CSARDGRGSVSPYEQYF. This chain joins TRBV20-1 and TRBJ2-7, with TRBD2 as a possible D gene (5 bases). Trimming removed 0 bases from V and 2 bases from J, with 20 bases in between. This CDR3 comprises 17 residues. Germline V gene data show CDR1 as DFQATT and CDR2 as SNEGSKA (reference sequence).

V is TRBV10-2 and J is TRBJ2-1, with D maybe TRBD1 (6 bases). V lost 7 bases and J 3 bases, leaving 7 bases between the germline ends. This CDR3 comprises 12 residues. Germline V CDR1 and CDR2: WSHSY, SAAADI. As DNA, the CDR3 is TGCGCCAGCACGGACAGCTACAATGAGCAGTTCTTC. It yields the protein CASTDSYNEQFF.

The rearrangement joins TRBV5-1 to TRBJ2-5; 12 bases are shared with TRBD2. CDR1 SGHRS and CDR2 YFSETQ come from the germline V gene. Unmatched junction bases numbered 2, after V lost 0 bases and J lost 2 bases. The CDR3 loop spans 16 amino acids. The CDR3 sequence: CASSLGLAGEQETQYF. In DNA, the CDR3 is TGCGCCAGCAGCTTGGGACTAGCGGGAGAACAAGAGACCCAGTACTTC. Full variable domain (rest looked up from reference TRBV5-1 and TRBJ2-5): KAGVTQTPRYLIKTRGQQVTLSCSPISGHRSVSWYQQTPGQGLQFLFEYFSETQRNKGNFPGRFSGRQFSNSRSEMNVSTLELGDSALYLCASSLGLAGEQETQYFGPGTRLLVL.

This clonotype has a handful of counts. V usage is TRBV27 and J usage is TRBJ2-5; D gene uncertain. Germline V gene sequence: CDR1 MNHEY, CDR2 SMNVEV (reference sequence). V was trimmed by 6 bases and J by 0 bases, leaving 11 bases between them. The CDR3 totals 14 residues. The CDR3 sequence is CASRGTVYQETQYF. CDR3 nucleotides: TGTGCCAGCAGGGGTACTGTGTACCAAGAGACCCAGTACTTC.

This clonotype was counted between two and nine times. The CDR3 bases are TGTGCCAGCAGTGCGTCAGGAGGTACCTACGAGCAGTACTTC. Its protein product is CASSASGGTYEQYF. The chain employs TRBV2 and TRBJ2-7, with D possibly matching TRBD2 (5 bases). This CDR3 has 14 amino acids. V was pared by 4 bases and J by 2 bases, with 12 bases between. CDR1 is SNHLY and CDR2 is FYNNEI in the germline V gene.

This clonotype was observed a few times. V and J are TRBV24-1 and TRBJ2-1; the D call may be TRBD1 or TRBD2 (6 bases each). Germline CDR1 and CDR2: KGHDR and SFDVKD. V was trimmed by 2 bases and J by 8 bases, leaving 21 bases between them. The CDR3 consists of 17 residues. CDR3 nucleotide sequence: TGTGCCACCAGTGATTCCCCCTTGGGGGGCCGTTTATATGAGCAGTTCTTC. Protein: CATSDSPLGGRLYEQFF.

The CDR3 DNA follows: TGTGCCAGCAGCCATTACGATAAAATGGCTAACTATGGCTACACCTTC. Translated, it gives CASSHYDKMANYGYTF. The V and J genes are TRBV3-1 and TRBJ1-2; D unclear. Germline V gene lookup returns CDR1 LGHDT and CDR2 YNNKEL (reference sequence). This CDR3 spans 16 amino acids. Trimming removed 3 bases at V and 0 bases at J, with 14 bases between.

There are a few counts of this clonotype. The rearrangement joins TRBV7-9 to TRBJ2-1; 9 bases match TRBD2. Germline assignment: CDR1 SEHNR and CDR2 FQNEAQ (reference sequence). This CDR3 is built from 15 residues. Trimming removed 5 bases from V and 4 bases from J; junction bases left unmatched: 6. The CDR3 spells CASSTTSGRYNEQFF. CDR3 nucleotide sequence: TGTGCCAGCAGCACGACTAGCGGAAGATACAATGAGCAGTTCTTC.

This clonotype was picked up a small number of times. The CDR3 nucleotides read TGTGCCAACTTCAGGGTTGGGTATGGCTACACCTTC. Encoded protein: CANFRVGYGYTF. V gene TRBV12-3 or TRBV12-4 combines with J gene TRBJ1-2; a weak D match, TRBD1 (5 bases). The CDR3 spans 12 residues. The V and J ends lost 10 bases and 5 bases respectively, with 14 bases between them.

The chain uses TRBV12-3 or TRBV12-4 and TRBJ2-1; 8 positions agree with TRBD1. CDR3 length equals 14 residues. V was clipped by 5 bases and J by 9 bases; unmatched bases: 9. CDR3 bases: TGTGCCAGCAGTGGACAGGGTTCCCCCTTTGAGCAGTTCTTC. Residues: CASSGQGSPFEQFF.